One sample yielded the 9 T cell receptor beta chains listed below, sequenced in a study of blood T cell repertoires in COVID-19. TCRdb keeps only in-frame clones here, not all; method: immunoSEQ multiplex PCR. The sample contains 300,000 to 400,000 clones, about 90% of which appear only once. Specimen: peripheral blood. Receptor source: a woman aged 55-75 years with COVID-19, enrolled during active disease.

The V gene is TRBV18, the J gene TRBJ1-2, with a weak D call TRBD1 (6 bases). The CDR3 has 14 residues. V was shortened by 5 bases and J by 3 bases, with 13 bases between the two germline ends. From germline, CDR1 is KGHSH and CDR2 LQKENI. CDR3 sequence: CASSSQGGDYGYTF. In DNA, the CDR3 is TGTGCCAGCTCATCACAGGGAGGAGACTATGGCTACACCTTC.

CDR3 sequence: CASSLQIQGGEQYF. The CDR3 DNA sequence: TGCGCCAGCAGCTTGCAAATACAGGGGGGCGAGCAGTACTTC. J is TRBJ2-7 and V is TRBV5-1, with TRBD1 identical over 8 bases. With V trimmed by 1 base and J by 6 bases, 6 bases remained unmatched. This CDR3 contains 14 residues. Germline CDR1 and CDR2: SGHRS and YFSETQ.

This chain joins TRBV7-2 and TRBJ2-5, with a tentative D call TRBD2 (5 bases). In germline, CDR1 is SGHTA, CDR2 FQGNSA. Between the trimmed V and J ends, which lost 1 base and 4 bases, there was a span of 13 bases. The CDR3 is 15 amino acids. The CDR3 region has the DNA TGTGCCAGCAGCTTAGGGACTGCCGCCCCAGAGACCCAGTACTTC. Translation: CASSLGTAAPETQYF.

The V call is TRBV6-5, the J call TRBJ2-7; D may be TRBD1 (7 bases). Trimming took off 11 bases at V and 2 bases at J, with 16 bases between the two ends. The CDR3 sequence is 13 residues long. The germline gives CDR1 MNHEY, CDR2 SVGAGI. The CDR3 DNA reads as TGTGCCTCAGGGGGGCAAGAAACCTACGAGCAGTACTTC. Translating gives CASGGQETYEQYF.

The rearrangement joins TRBV7-2 to TRBJ2-5, with D uncertain. The ends were cut back, 1 base at V and 5 bases at J, with 14 bases in the middle. CDR1 SGHTA and CDR2 FQGNSA come from the germline V gene. CDR3 length equals 15 residues. CDR3 in DNA: TGTGCCAGCAGCTTAGTCCTTACGGGTTCGGAGACCCAGTACTTC. Protein sequence: CASSLVLTGSETQYF.

Here the CDR3 DNA reads TGTGCCAGCAGCCCCGGGAAGGTCACTGAAGCTTTCTTT. Translation gives CASSPGKVTEAFF. The chain combines TRBV7-3 with TRBJ1-1; D not resolved. This CDR3 is 13 amino acids long. Per the germline V gene, CDR1 is SGHTA and CDR2 is FQGTGA. V was trimmed by 5 bases and J by 4 bases, leaving 11 bases between them.

The chain employs TRBV7-2 and TRBJ1-4; 8 bases align to TRBD1. Trimming at V came to 4 bases and at J to 8 bases, leaving 9 bases not matched to a gene. This CDR3 has 15 residues. Germline CDR1 is SGHTA and CDR2 is FQGNSA. CDR3 bases: TGTGCCAGCAGCTCCTCGACAGGGGCGGGGGAAAAACTGTTTTTT. Its translation: CASSSSTGAGEKLFF.

The V and J genes are TRBV6-5 and TRBJ1-1; 7 nucleotides line up with TRBD1. The ends lost 4 bases at V and 3 bases at J; junction bases unmatched: 2. The length of the CDR3 is 13 residues. Germline lookup yields CDR1 MNHEY and CDR2 SVGAGI. CDR3 in DNA: TGTGCCAGCAGTTTAACAGGGGACACTGAAGCTTTCTTT. Its protein product is CASSLTGDTEAFF.

The chain combines TRBV28 with TRBJ1-5; D gene uncertain. From germline, CDR1 is MDHEN and CDR2 SYDVKM. V shed 8 bases and J shed 3 bases, with 8 bases lying between them. This CDR3 comprises 12 residues. The CDR3 DNA reads TGTGCCAGCCGGGAAAACAATCAGCCCCAGCATTTT. It yields the protein CASRENNQPQHF.